This TCR beta chain was found in a study of T cell changes during pregnancy in multiple sclerosis. Losses at the gene ends were 4 bases for V and 4 bases for J; bases not matched to a gene: 4. The CDR3 spans 15 residues. Germline lookup yields CDR1 ENHRY and CDR2 SYGVKD. Sequencing was performed with immunoSEQ multiplex PCR; in TCRdb, only in-frame clones are kept and a portion is missing. The top ten hold 2% to 2.5% of the sample, which has about 93,000 clones, roughly 92% seen once. This chain connects TRBV10-3 to TRBJ2-1; the match to TRBD2 covers 10 bases. The clonotype originates from a female donor with multiple sclerosis, enrolled in a pregnancy study. Specimen: peripheral blood, collected after pregnancy. CDR3 DNA sequence: TGTGCCATCAGTGTAACTAGCGGGGATTACAATGAGCAGTTCTTC. Encoded protein: CAISVTSGDYNEQFF.